A single sample is the source of the 12 T cell receptor beta chains below, sequenced in a study of CD8 T cells in Susac syndrome. RNA totalling about 0.5 to 1 ug underwent reverse transcription with random hexamers. From the immunoSEQ multiplex PCR reads, TCRdb called clonotypes with MiXCR, one entry per CDR3 protein. This repertoire shows some 150,000 distinct CDR3 sequences, 85% to 95% found once; its top ten account for 0.15% to 0.2%. The specimen was CD4+ T cells from PBMCs. These receptors originate from a human donor with Susac syndrome.

The V and J genes are TRBV4-2 and TRBJ2-1; 7 bases are shared with TRBD1. The germline CDR1 and CDR2 sequences are LGHNA and YNFKEQ. The CDR3 is made up of 13 amino acids. J gave up 6 bases and V 11 bases, and 10 bases lay outside the gene matches. The CDR3 nucleotides read TGTGCCCCTACGGGGAACAGGGGCAATGAGCAGTTCTTC. It translates to CAPTGNRGNEQFF.

The V call is TRBV3-1, the J call TRBJ1-1, with a tentative D call TRBD1 (6 bases). Germline V lookup: CDR1 LGHDT, CDR2 YNNKEL (reference sequence). The CDR3 consists of 14 residues. V lost 7 bases and J 6 bases, leaving 18 bases between the germline ends. The CDR3 loop reads CASTPDSSIAEAFF. The CDR3 region has the DNA TGTGCCAGCACCCCGGACAGCAGTATCGCTGAAGCTTTCTTT.

The rearrangement links TRBV29-1 to TRBJ1-2; the D is unclear. The CDR3 extends over 11 amino acids. V was clipped by 4 bases and J by 4 bases, with 7 bases between them. CDR1 is SQVTM and CDR2 is ANQGSEA in the germline V gene. The CDR3 region is CSVVQPYGYTF. The CDR3 region has the DNA TGCAGCGTTGTCCAACCCTATGGCTACACCTTC.

The chain couples TRBV7-3 to TRBJ2-3; 8 bases map to TRBD2. Per germline, CDR1 SGHTA and CDR2 FQGTGA. This CDR3 has 14 residues. With V trimmed by 6 bases and J by 0 bases, 2 bases remained unmatched. The DNA for the CDR3 is TGTGCCAGCAGTCGGGGGGGGAGCACAGATACGCAGTATTTT. Amino acids: CASSRGGSTDTQYF.

In this sample, this clonotype turned up once. V usage is TRBV9 and J usage is TRBJ2-5; D unclear. V was clipped by 0 bases and J by 5 bases, with 8 bases between them. The CDR3 has 13 amino acids. The germline V gene has CDR1 SGDLS and CDR2 YYNGEE. The CDR3 spells CASSVALSETQYF. The CDR3 bases are TGTGCCAGCAGCGTAGCGCTATCGGAGACCCAGTACTTC.

The chain recombines TRBV2 with TRBJ2-3; 14 bases line up with TRBD2. The CDR3 extends over 15 amino acids. J lost 4 bases, V lost 6 bases, and 3 bases had no gene match. The V gene's germline CDR1 is SNHLY and CDR2 FYNNEI. The CDR3 coding sequence is TGTGCCAGCAGGGGACTAGCGGGGGCCTCAGATACGCAGTATTTT. It specifies CASRGLAGASDTQYF. The whole variable domain, remainder taken from reference TRBV2 and TRBJ2-3, is EPEVTQTPSHQVTQMGQEVILRCVPISNHLYFYWYRQILGQKVEFLVSFYNNEISEKSEIFDDQFSVERPDGSNFTLKIRSTKLEDSAMYFCASRGLAGASDTQYFGPGTRLTVL.

This clonotype has a handful of counts. CDR3 coding DNA: TGTGCCAGCAGCTTGGGGCAGCCTAATTCACCCCTCCACTTT. It codes for CASSLGQPNSPLHF. The genes are TRBV5-8 and TRBJ1-6; D is uncertain. There are 14 residues in the CDR3. V lost 0 bases, J lost 6 bases, and 7 bases lay in between. Germline CDR1 SGHTS, CDR2 YDEGEE. The variable domain in full, completed from reference TRBV5-8 and TRBJ1-6, reads EAGVTQSPTHLIKTRGQQATLRCSPISGHTSVYWYQQALGLGLQFLLWYDEGEERNRGNFPPRFSGRQFPNYSSELNVNALELEDSALYLCASSLGQPNSPLHFGNGTRLTVT.

The chain employs TRBV18 and TRBJ2-1, with D possibly called TRBD1 or TRBD2 (6 bases each). CDR1 is KGHSH and CDR2 is LQKENI in the germline V gene. This CDR3 has 15 amino acids. V dropped 1 base and J dropped 7 bases, with 14 bases sitting between them. CDR3 bases: TGTGCCAGCTCACCACTCCCGGGGGCAGGGAATGAGCAGTTCTTC. It yields the protein CASSPLPGAGNEQFF.

The V and J genes are TRBV27 and TRBJ2-6, with a weak D call TRBD2 (6 bases). Between the trimmed V and J ends, which lost 6 bases and 4 bases, there was a span of 19 bases. From germline, CDR1 is MNHEY and CDR2 SMNVEV (reference sequence). This CDR3 is built from 17 residues. This CDR3 is CASSQLLGGAGANVLTF. The CDR3 DNA sequence: TGTGCCAGCAGCCAACTGCTGGGGGGTGCCGGGGCCAACGTCCTGACTTTC.

The genes are TRBV29-1 and TRBJ2-1, with 8 bases fitting TRBD2. The germline gives CDR1 SQVTM, CDR2 ANQGSEA. This CDR3 region has 14 residues. The V segment lost 2 bases and the J segment 4 bases; nucleotides outside the gene matches: 4. The DNA for the CDR3 is TGCAGCGTTGAACGGCGGGGGGCTTACAATGAGCAGTTCTTC. Its translation is CSVERRGAYNEQFF.

This rearrangement joins TRBV5-4 to TRBJ2-1, with 12 nucleotides matching TRBD2. Germline loops: CDR1 SGHNT, CDR2 YYREEE (reference sequence). This CDR3 has 15 residues. J lost 6 bases, V lost 4 bases, and 5 bases had no gene match. The CDR3 loop reads CASSLAGGPGNEQFF. CDR3 nucleotides: TGTGCCAGCAGCCTAGCGGGGGGGCCGGGCAATGAGCAGTTCTTC.

CDR3 region: CASSLGRDHYGYTF. CDR3 coding DNA: TGTGCCAGCAGCTTAGGCAGGGATCACTATGGCTACACCTTC. The V call is TRBV7-9, the J call TRBJ1-2; D is possibly TRBD1 (5 bases). Germline V gives CDR1 SEHNR, CDR2 FQNEAQ (reference sequence). The CDR3 covers 14 residues. Trimming removed 1 base at V and 3 bases at J, with 9 bases between.